This TCR beta chain was identified in a study of T cells after posttransplantation cyclophosphamide. Treatment was busulfan-fludarabine conditioning, a marrow graft, and cyclophosphamide on days +3 and +4. CDR1 is SGDLS, CDR2 YYNGEE, per germline. CDR3 length: 14 amino acids. Trimming stripped 2 bases from V and 4 bases from J, with 12 bases between. With regard to this clone: The antigen is undetermined.

Findings of the study overall: Recipient CMV seropositivity and CMV reactivation strongly tracked TRB clonality.

Sequencing used immunoSEQ multiplex PCR; TCRdb keeps in-frame clones, though not all of them. The table shows around 22,000 clones, with 80% to 90% occurring only once. This TCR derives from a female patient in her 30s who received an allogeneic stem cell transplant from an unrelated donor, was CMV-positive, and had no GVHD. T cells may partly derive from the graft donor. The chain uses TRBV9 and TRBJ1-1; D possibly corresponds to TRBD1 (6 bases). The sequenced sample was PBMCs, obtained after allogeneic stem cell transplant with posttransplant cyclophosphamide. The CDR3 loop is CASSVSGVGTEAFF. The CDR3 DNA is TGTGCCAGCAGCGTTTCAGGGGTGGGCACTGAAGCTTTCTTT.